A single sample is the source of the 9 T cell receptor beta chains below, sequenced in a study of read filtering for tumor transcriptome and immune sequencing. This library used approximately 390 ng RNA and molecular barcoded adaptors spanning alpha/delta and beta/gamma chains. TCRdb ran MiXCR on the reads and lists one entry per CDR3 protein. The sample contains approximately 90,000 distinct CDR3 sequences, roughly an eighth of which appear only once. Source material: a population of CD138-negative cells sorted from bone marrow. These receptors originate from a donor older than 35 with multiple myeloma.

This clonotype was counted many times. This chain connects TRBV5-1 to TRBJ2-1; 7 bases align to TRBD2. V lost 4 bases and J lost 3; bases outside the gene matches: 7. The V gene's germline CDR1 is SGHRS and CDR2 YFSETQ. This CDR3 is built from 15 residues. Written as DNA, the CDR3 is TGCGCCAGCAGCCCGACTAGCTTCCTCTACAATGAGCAGTTCTTC. Translation: CASSPTSFLYNEQFF.

J is TRBJ2-3 and V is TRBV20-1; no reliable D call. V lost 0 bases and J 2 bases, leaving 18 bases between the germline ends. This CDR3 is built from 17 residues. The germline V gene has CDR1 DFQATT and CDR2 SNEGSKA (reference sequence). This chain's CDR3 is CSARDWAVDGSTDTQYF. CDR3 nucleotides: TGCAGTGCTAGAGATTGGGCCGTGGACGGATCCACAGATACGCAGTATTTT.

This clonotype was recorded a few times. The chain uses TRBV2 and TRBJ2-5; possible D gene TRBD1, 6 bases. V was clipped by 7 bases and J by 1 base, with 10 bases between them. Germline CDR1 reads SNHLY; CDR2 reads FYNNEI. The CDR3 loop spans 13 amino acids. Here the CDR3 DNA reads TGTGCCAGCACCAGGGGCGGCCAAGAGACCCAGTACTTC. Its translation is CASTRGGQETQYF.

In its sample, this clonotype was seen many times. The chain joins TRBV4-1 to TRBJ2-7; 8 positions agree with TRBD2. The germline V gene encodes CDR1 MGHRA and CDR2 YSYEKL. The CDR3 is 16 amino acids. The junction had 11 bases not matched to a gene; V was cut back by 1 base and J by 6 bases. As DNA, the CDR3 is TGCGCCAGCAGCCAAGGTCGGGGGGGGGCGCGGGCCGAGCAGTACTTC. This translates into CASSQGRGGARAEQYF.

Details on this clonotype: A clone one base away is much larger, so this may be a read error. The CDR3 end shows no conserved phenylalanine or tryptophan, and so a read error is likely. This chain uses TRBV4-1 with TRBJ2-7, with 9 bases aligning to TRBD1. V dropped 3 bases and J dropped 1; count of bases not matched to a gene: 7. This CDR3 region has 16 residues. CDR1 is MGHRA, CDR2 YSYEKL, per germline. This chain's CDR3 is CASSQALTGGSYEQYS. In DNA form, the CDR3 reads TGCGCCAGCAGCCAGGCCTTGACAGGGGGATCCTACGAGCAGTACTCC.

This clonotype was seen ten or more times. The rearrangement joins TRBV19 to TRBJ1-1; D may be TRBD1 (5 bases). Germline values: CDR1 LNHDA, CDR2 SQIVND (reference sequence). This CDR3 comprises 14 residues. V lost 5 bases, J lost 6 bases, and 16 bases lay in between. The CDR3 loop is CASSPDRGTPEAFF. The CDR3 nucleotides read TGTGCCAGTAGTCCTGACAGAGGAACGCCTGAAGCTTTCTTT. The full variable domain, completed using reference TRBV19 and TRBJ1-1, is DGGITQSPKYLFRKEGQNVTLSCEQNLNHDAMYWYRQDPGQGLRLIYYSQIVNDFQKGDIAEGYSVSREKKESFPLTVTSAQKNPTAFYLCASSPDRGTPEAFFGQGTRLTVV.

This clonotype was recorded at least ten times. The chain is built from TRBV21-1 and TRBJ2-7; the table names TRBD2, a call not compared with the DNA. TRBV21-1 is deemed a pseudogene. CDR3 length: 15 residues. This chain's CDR3 is CASSPWTSRFYEQYF. The DNA for the CDR3 is TGTGCCAGCAGCCCTTGGACTAGCCGATTTTACGAGCAGTACTTC.

This clonotype was detected many times. The rearrangement joins TRBV29-1 to TRBJ1-1; D ambiguous. Germline V gives CDR1 SQVTM, CDR2 ANQGSEA. The V end lost 4 bases, the J end lost 1 base, and 10 bases lay between the germline ends. This CDR3 region has 13 residues. CDR3 amino acids: CSVGDHENTEAFF. CDR3 DNA: TGCAGCGTTGGGGATCACGAGAACACTGAAGCTTTCTTT.

This clonotype was recorded many times. The chain carries TRBV11-2 and TRBJ1-6; D is possibly TRBD1 (5 bases). Deletions cut 6 bases from V and 4 bases from J, with 16 bases between. CDR1 is SGHAT, CDR2 FQNNGV, per germline. The CDR3 contains 16 residues. The CDR3, as DNA: TGTGCCAGCAGAATGGGACCGCCTGGTTATAATTCACCCCTCCACTTT. It specifies CASRMGPPGYNSPLHF.